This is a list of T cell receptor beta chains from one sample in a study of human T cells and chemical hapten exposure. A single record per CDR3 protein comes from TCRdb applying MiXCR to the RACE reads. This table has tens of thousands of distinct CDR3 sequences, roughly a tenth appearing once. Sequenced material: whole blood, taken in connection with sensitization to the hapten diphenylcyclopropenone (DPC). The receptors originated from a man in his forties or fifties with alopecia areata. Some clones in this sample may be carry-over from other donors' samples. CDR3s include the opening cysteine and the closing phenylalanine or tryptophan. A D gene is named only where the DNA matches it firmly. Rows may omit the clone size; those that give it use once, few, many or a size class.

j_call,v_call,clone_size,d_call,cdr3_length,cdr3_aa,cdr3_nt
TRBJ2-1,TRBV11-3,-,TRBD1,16,CASSLRRDRGLNEQFF,TGTGCCAGCAGCTTACGCCGGGACAGGGGGCTGAATGAGCAGTTCTTC
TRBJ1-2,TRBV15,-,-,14,CATSREAGDYGYTF,TGTGCCACCAGCAGAGAGGCGGGGGACTATGGCTACACCTTC
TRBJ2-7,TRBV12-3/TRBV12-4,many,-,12,CASRQGSYEQYF,TGTGCCAGCAGACAGGGAAGCTACGAGCAGTACTTC
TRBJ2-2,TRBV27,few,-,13,CASSFRGTGELFF,TGTGCCAGCAGTTTTAGGGGAACCGGGGAGCTGTTTTTT
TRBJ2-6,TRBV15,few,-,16,CATSREYGSGANVLTF,TGTGCCACCAGCAGAGAATATGGATCTGGGGCCAACGTCCTGACTTTC
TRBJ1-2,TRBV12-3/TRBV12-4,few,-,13,CATSTTGPYGYTF,TGTGCCACCAGTACAACAGGGCCCTATGGCTACACCTTC
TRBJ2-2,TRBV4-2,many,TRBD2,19,CASSLGTSGRTANTGELFF,TGTGCCAGCAGCCTAGGGACTAGCGGGAGGACCGCGAACACCGGGGAGCTGTTTTTT
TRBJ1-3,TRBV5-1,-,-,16,CASSLAASTSGNTIYF,TGCGCCAGCAGCTTGGCGGCGTCTACGTCTGGAAACACCATATATTTT
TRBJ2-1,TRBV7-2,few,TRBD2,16,CASSLDAGGPRNEQFF,TGTGCCAGCAGCTTAGACGCGGGAGGGCCGAGAAATGAGCAGTTCTTC
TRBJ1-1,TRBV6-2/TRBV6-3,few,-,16,CASRSSWDSGQTEAFF,TGTGCCAGCAGATCCTCCTGGGACTCCGGCCAAACTGAAGCTTTCTTT
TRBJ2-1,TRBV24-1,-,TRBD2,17,CATSDSMTSGNLNEQFF,TGTGCCACCAGTGATTCGATGACTAGCGGAAACCTAAATGAGCAGTTCTTC
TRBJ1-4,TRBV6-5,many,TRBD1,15,CASRPPGQPNEKLFF,TGTGCCAGCAGGCCCCCGGGACAGCCCAATGAAAAACTGTTTTTT
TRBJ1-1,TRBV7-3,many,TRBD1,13,CASSRTGGSEAFF,TGTGCCAGCAGCCGGACAGGGGGCTCTGAAGCTTTCTTT
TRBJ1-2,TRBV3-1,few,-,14,CASSQLTANYGYTF,TGTGCCAGCAGCCAGCTGACAGCTAACTATGGCTACACCTTC
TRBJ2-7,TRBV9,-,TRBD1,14,CASSVDQGAYEQYF,TGTGCCAGCAGCGTAGATCAGGGGGCCTACGAGCAGTACTTC
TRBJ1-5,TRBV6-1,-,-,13,CASTRQENQPQHF,TGTGCCAGCACTAGACAGGAGAATCAGCCCCAGCATTTT
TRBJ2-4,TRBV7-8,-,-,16,CASSLEGYLAKNIQYF,TGTGCCAGCAGCTTGGAGGGCTACCTAGCCAAAAACATTCAGTACTTC
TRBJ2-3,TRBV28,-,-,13,CASSHTVPVTQYF,TGTGCCAGCAGTCATACTGTGCCGGTTACGCAGTATTTT
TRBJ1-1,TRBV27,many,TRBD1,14,CASSFHQQGAEAFF,TGTGCCAGCAGTTTCCACCAACAGGGGGCTGAAGCTTTCTTT
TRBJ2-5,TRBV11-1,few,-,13,CASSPDPRETQYF,TGTGCCAGCAGTCCGGACCCGCGAGAGACCCAGTACTTC